This T cell receptor beta chain is from a study of T cell responses to AZD1222 COVID-19 vaccine. Study-level points and caveats: Unmutated variant regions are reportedly targeted by nearly half of spike-specific TCRs. Clonal diversity was possibly underestimated, and the donors were mostly white British, with more females. Seropositive at baseline were only 5 or 6 AZD1222 recipients. Only after the peak T cell response were repertoires sampled.

For this clone: Antigen specificity is unknown.

Using immunoSEQ multiplex PCR, the repertoire was profiled, and TCRdb retains in-frame clones only, with some absent. The sample lists more than 85,000 clones, less than 85% occurring once. The V end lost 7 bases, the J end lost 5 bases, and 16 bases lay between the germline ends. The CDR3 sequence is 14 residues long. Germline CDR1 is WSHSY and CDR2 is SAAADI. The rearrangement joins TRBV10-2 to TRBJ2-3; TRBD2 might be the D (6 bases). The sequencing here drew on peripheral blood, taken 28 days after the second AZD1222 dose. This receptor was obtained from an adult who received the AZD1222 COVID-19 vaccine. CDR3 in amino acids: CASKRVPLGDTQYF. CDR3 DNA: TGCGCCAGCAAGCGGGTGCCTCTTGGAGATACGCAGTATTTT.